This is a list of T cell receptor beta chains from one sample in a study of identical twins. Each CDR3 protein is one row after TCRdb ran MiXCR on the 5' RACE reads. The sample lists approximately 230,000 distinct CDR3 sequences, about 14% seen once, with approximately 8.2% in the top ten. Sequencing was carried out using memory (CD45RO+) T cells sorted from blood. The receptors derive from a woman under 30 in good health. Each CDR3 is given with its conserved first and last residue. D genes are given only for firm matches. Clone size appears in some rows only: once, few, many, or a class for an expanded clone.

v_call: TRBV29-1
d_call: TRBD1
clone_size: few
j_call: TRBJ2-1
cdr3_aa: CSVAEVGTGGKQFF

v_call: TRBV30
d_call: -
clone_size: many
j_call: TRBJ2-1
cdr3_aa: CAWSLDFPVEQFF

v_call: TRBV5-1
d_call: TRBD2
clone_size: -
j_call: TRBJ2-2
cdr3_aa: CASNPSGTGELFF

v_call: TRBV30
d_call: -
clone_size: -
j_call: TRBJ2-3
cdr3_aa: CAWTPVWDTQYF

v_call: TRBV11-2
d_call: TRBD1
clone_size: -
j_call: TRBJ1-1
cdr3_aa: CASSLTGDLTEAFF

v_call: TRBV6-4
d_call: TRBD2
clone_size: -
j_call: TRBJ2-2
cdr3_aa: CASSGTSGNTGELFF

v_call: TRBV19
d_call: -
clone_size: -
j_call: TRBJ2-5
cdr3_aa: CASSISGHIQETQYF

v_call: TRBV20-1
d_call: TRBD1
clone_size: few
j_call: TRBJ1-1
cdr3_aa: CSARSGGLTEAFF

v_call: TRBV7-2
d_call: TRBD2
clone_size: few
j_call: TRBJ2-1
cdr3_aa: CASSATGTNKYNEQFF

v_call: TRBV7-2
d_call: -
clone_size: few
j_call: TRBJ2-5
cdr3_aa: CASSSPNREETQYF

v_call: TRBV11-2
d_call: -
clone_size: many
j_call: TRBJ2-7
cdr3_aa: CASSRQFEQYF

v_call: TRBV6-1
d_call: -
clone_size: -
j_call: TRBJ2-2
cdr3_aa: CASSTGTLGELFF

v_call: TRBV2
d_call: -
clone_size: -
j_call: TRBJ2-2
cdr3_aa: CASRGLIWGELFF

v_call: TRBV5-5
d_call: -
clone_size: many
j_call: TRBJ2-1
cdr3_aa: CASSLVGEEQFF

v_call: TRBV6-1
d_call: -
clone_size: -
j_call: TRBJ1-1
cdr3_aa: CASRANTEAFF

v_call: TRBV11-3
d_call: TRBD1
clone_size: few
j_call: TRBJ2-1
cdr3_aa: CASSSQGALTYNEQFF

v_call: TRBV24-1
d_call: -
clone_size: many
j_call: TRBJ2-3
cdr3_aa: CATSDFTDTQYF

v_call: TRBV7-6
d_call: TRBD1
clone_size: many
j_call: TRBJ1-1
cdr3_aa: CASSLWAGQGAEAFF

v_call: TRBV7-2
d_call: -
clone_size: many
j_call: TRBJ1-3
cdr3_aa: CASSPEIGTIYF

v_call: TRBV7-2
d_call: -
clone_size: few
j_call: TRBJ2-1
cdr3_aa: CASSSRGLEQFF

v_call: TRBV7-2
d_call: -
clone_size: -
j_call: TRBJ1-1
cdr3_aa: CASSLMTVTEAFF

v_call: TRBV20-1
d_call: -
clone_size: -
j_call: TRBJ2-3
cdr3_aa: CSARDPLTDTQYF

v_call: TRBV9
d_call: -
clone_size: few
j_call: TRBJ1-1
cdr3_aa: CASSVDGANTEAFF

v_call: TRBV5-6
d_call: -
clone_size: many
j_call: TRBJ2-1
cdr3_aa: CASSLQLSSYNEQFF

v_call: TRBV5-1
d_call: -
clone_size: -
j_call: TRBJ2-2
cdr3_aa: CASRLTANTGELFF

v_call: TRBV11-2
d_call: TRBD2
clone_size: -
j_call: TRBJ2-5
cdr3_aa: CASSLVSPASGSSETQYF